Shown below are 24 T cell receptor beta chains from a single sample sequenced in a study of T-cell reconstitution after alpha-beta-depleted transplantation in children. Preparing the TCRbeta library involved the use of unique molecular identifiers. TCRdb itself ran the PCR reads through MiXCR, one entry per CDR3 protein. The table records some 530,000 distinct CDR3 sequences, around 12% of them present only once. Sequenced material: PBMCs from the stem cell graft donor, taken from the stem cell graft. These receptors all stem from a human donor who donated a stem cell graft to a child with combined immunodeficiency.

This clonotype was found many times. The J gene is TRBJ2-2, the V gene TRBV12-3 or TRBV12-4; TRBD1 matches at 7 bases. Trimming cost V 6 bases and J 7 bases; bases outside gene matches: 8. This CDR3 contains 14 residues. This CDR3 is CASRLLRGSGELFF. The CDR3 DNA reads as TGTGCCAGCAGACTCCTCAGGGGGAGCGGGGAGCTGTTTTTT.

V gene TRBV30 combines with J gene TRBJ2-3; D ambiguous. The CDR3 loop spans 11 amino acids. V was clipped by 3 bases and J by 13 bases, with 14 bases between them. Germline loops: CDR1 GTSNPN, CDR2 SVGIG (reference sequence). The CDR3 DNA reads as TGTGCCTGGAGCCCTAGGGTTGCGAAGTATTTT. Residues: CAWSPRVAKYF. The whole variable domain, filled in from reference TRBV30 and TRBJ2-3, reads SQTIHQWPATLVQPVGSPLSLECTVEGTSNPNLYWYRQAAGRGLQLLFYSVGIGQISSEVPQNLSASRPQDRQFILSSKKLLLSDSGFYLCAWSPRVAKYFGPGTRLTVL.

This chain joins TRBV20-1 and TRBJ2-1, with 9 nucleotides matching TRBD2. With 3 bases clipped from V and 6 bases from J, the junction kept 6 bases outside the gene matches. Looked up from germline, CDR1 is DFQATT and CDR2 is SNEGSKA (reference sequence). The CDR3 length is 14 residues. CDR3 in DNA: TGCAGTGCTAGTAATCTAGCGGGGAGCAATGAGCAGTTCTTC. Its translation: CSASNLAGSNEQFF.

This clonotype was seen only a few times. The chain combines TRBV20-1 with TRBJ1-4; D is undetermined. CDR1 and CDR2 (germline): DFQATT, SNEGSKA (reference sequence). The CDR3 contains 16 residues. V lost 0 bases, J lost 5 bases, and 16 bases lay in between. The CDR3 coding sequence is TGCAGTGCTAGAGATAGTCGGTCAGGAGCCAATGAAAAACTGTTTTTT. It translates to CSARDSRSGANEKLFF.

As concerns this clonotype: Mismatch with germline at one junction end may stem from a read error. This rearrangement joins TRBV7-6 to TRBJ1-1, with D uncertain. The CDR3 has 13 amino acids. CDR1 and CDR2 (germline): SGHVS, FNYEAQ. This CDR3 is CASSAGLNAEAFF. CDR3 bases: TGTGCCAGCAGCGCCGGGCTGAACGCTGAAGCTTTCTTT.

This clonotype was found a few times. The V gene is TRBV5-6, the J gene TRBJ2-7; D may be TRBD2 (6 bases). Trimming removed 3 bases at V and 6 bases at J, with 16 bases between. Germline CDR1 and CDR2: SGHDT and YYEEEE. The CDR3 is 14 residues long. CDR3 region: CASSWGSTSSEQYF. CDR3 nucleotides: TGTGCCAGCAGCTGGGGATCGACTAGTAGCGAGCAGTACTTC.

This clonotype was seen repeatedly, ten times or more. The chain recombines TRBV5-1 with TRBJ2-7; 8 nucleotides match TRBD2. V was pared by 2 bases and J by 2 bases, with 3 bases of the junction left unmatched. Germline assignment: CDR1 SGHRS and CDR2 YFSETQ. The CDR3 contains 14 residues. CDR3 nucleotide sequence: TGCGCCAGCAGCTTTCGGGGGGGAACCTACGAGCAGTACTTC. It translates to CASSFRGGTYEQYF. Together with reference TRBV5-1 and TRBJ2-7, the CDR3 gives the full variable domain: KAGVTQTPRYLIKTRGQQVTLSCSPISGHRSVSWYQQTPGQGLQFLFEYFSETQRNKGNFPGRFSGRQFSNSRSEMNVSTLELGDSALYLCASSFRGGTYEQYFGPGTRLTVT.

This clonotype appeared many times. J is TRBJ2-4 and V is TRBV20-1; D perhaps matches TRBD2 (5 bases). The CDR3 consists of 17 residues. Germline V gene lookup returns CDR1 DFQATT and CDR2 SNEGSKA (reference sequence). Trimming pared 2 bases from V and 1 base from J, leaving 18 bases between. Here the CDR3 reads CSARPPSSAWAKNIQYF. The CDR3 DNA is TGCAGTGCTAGACCTCCTAGCTCGGCATGGGCCAAAAACATTCAGTACTTC.

The chain uses TRBV30 and TRBJ2-5; D is unresolved. The germline V gene has CDR1 GTSNPN and CDR2 SVGIG (reference sequence). V lost 3 bases and J 4 bases, leaving 9 bases between the germline ends. The CDR3 runs to 12 residues. The CDR3 protein is CAWSAIRETQYF. For the CDR3, the DNA is TGTGCCTGGAGCGCCATTCGAGAGACCCAGTACTTC. Using reference TRBV30 and TRBJ2-5 for the parts outside the CDR3, the full variable domain is SQTIHQWPATLVQPVGSPLSLECTVEGTSNPNLYWYRQAAGRGLQLLFYSVGIGQISSEVPQNLSASRPQDRQFILSSKKLLLSDSGFYLCAWSAIRETQYFGPGTRLLVL.

Ten or more counts support this clonotype. This chain uses TRBV27 with TRBJ2-2; 10 bases fit TRBD2. V was pared by 6 bases and J by 7 bases, with 8 bases of the junction left unmatched. CDR3 length: 15 amino acids. The V gene's germline CDR1 is MNHEY and CDR2 SMNVEV (reference sequence). The CDR3 DNA reads TGTGCCAGCAGCCCCGGGACTAGCGATATCGGGGAGCTGTTTTTT. Translated: CASSPGTSDIGELFF.

This clonotype was detected many times. CDR3 DNA sequence: TGTGCCACCAGTGATTGGCGGCAAAATGAGCAGTTCTTC. Amino acid sequence: CATSDWRQNEQFF. The chain links TRBV24-1 to TRBJ2-1; no clear D. Germline lookup yields CDR1 KGHDR and CDR2 SFDVKD. The CDR3 totals 13 residues. V was cut by 2 bases and J by 7 bases, with 8 bases left in between.

This chain joins TRBV6-2 or TRBV6-3 and TRBJ2-6; D may match TRBD1 or TRBD2 (5 bases each). This CDR3 comprises 21 residues. V lost 8 bases and J lost 1, with 30 bases in between. Germline CDR1 and CDR2: MNHEY and SVGEGT. Written as DNA, the CDR3 is TGTGCCAGCGGTACCCGAGGTGGATTAAGGGACCTCCTGTCTGGGGCCAACGTCCTGACTTTC. It encodes CASGTRGGLRDLLSGANVLTF.

This clonotype was seen only a few times. This chain joins TRBV5-5 and TRBJ2-3; 8 bases agree with TRBD1. CDR3 length: 18 amino acids. Germline V gene data show CDR1 as SGHKS and CDR2 as YYEKEE (reference sequence). The V segment lost 0 bases and the J segment 6 bases; nucleotides outside the gene matches: 15. The CDR3 DNA is TGTGCCAGCAGCTTGGGTTTTCTCGCAGGGGGCGCAGGGGATACGCAGTATTTT. This codes for CASSLGFLAGGAGDTQYF.

This clonotype was observed a handful of times. V and J are TRBV19 and TRBJ1-1; 10 bases are a match to TRBD1. The CDR3 covers 16 residues. Per the germline V gene, CDR1 is LNHDA and CDR2 is SQIVND (reference sequence). After removal of 6 bases from V and 5 bases from J, the junction contained 12 bases not matched to a gene. The CDR3, as DNA: TGTGCCAGTAGGACTCGGCAGGGACAGGGGCGTACTGAAGCTTTCTTT. This codes for CASRTRQGQGRTEAFF.

The chain uses TRBV25-1 and TRBJ2-3; perhaps TRBD1 as D (6 bases). The CDR3 covers 15 residues. Germline-derived CDR1 and CDR2 are MGHDK and SYGVNS. Trimming took off 3 bases at V and 2 bases at J, with 12 bases between the two ends. Here the CDR3 DNA reads TGTGCCAGCAGTGATTCCCGGACAGCCACAGATACGCAGTATTTT. Encoded protein: CASSDSRTATDTQYF.

Ten or more counts support this clonotype. The chain recombines TRBV4-3 with TRBJ2-1; a possible D gene is TRBD2 (6 bases). The CDR3 contains 13 residues. The germline V gene encodes CDR1 LGHNA and CDR2 YSLEER. V lost 2 bases and J lost 4, with 6 bases in between. The CDR3 DNA reads as TGCGCCAGCAGCCAACGGGGGTACAATGAGCAGTTCTTC. Encoded protein: CASSQRGYNEQFF.

Many counts were recorded for this clonotype. This chain joins TRBV29-1 and TRBJ2-1, with no clear D. V was cut by 4 bases and J by 0 bases, with 7 bases left in between. CDR3 size: 13 residues. Germline V CDR1 and CDR2: SQVTM, ANQGSEA. This CDR3 is CSVVQDSYNEQFF. The DNA for the CDR3 is TGCAGCGTTGTGCAGGACTCCTACAATGAGCAGTTCTTC.

The chain carries TRBV25-1 and TRBJ2-7; TRBD2 is a possible D gene (5 bases). CDR1 and CDR2 (germline): MGHDK, SYGVNS. Trimming removed 8 bases from V and 6 bases from J, with 17 bases in between. This CDR3 region has 13 residues. CDR3 coding DNA: TGTGCCAGCTCATTAACCCAGGCGGGCGAGCAGTACTTC. Protein sequence: CASSLTQAGEQYF.

The chain links TRBV30 to TRBJ2-5, with D perhaps TRBD2 (6 bases). Germline values: CDR1 GTSNPN, CDR2 SVGIG (reference sequence). V lost 0 bases and J lost 4, with 9 bases in between. The CDR3 loop spans 13 amino acids. The CDR3 DNA sequence: TGTGCCTGGAGTGTCCTGGGAGGAGAGACCCAGTACTTC. Amino acid sequence: CAWSVLGGETQYF.

This clonotype appeared many times. This chain links TRBV5-6 with TRBJ1-2; D unresolved. Germline V gene lookup returns CDR1 SGHDT and CDR2 YYEEEE. This CDR3 is 14 amino acids long. Trimming left V 4 bases short and J 1 base short, with 11 bases between. CDR3 residues: CASSRADLNYGYTF. Here the CDR3 DNA reads TGTGCCAGCAGCCGAGCAGACCTTAACTATGGCTACACCTTC.

This clonotype showed up many times. V usage is TRBV5-1 and J usage is TRBJ2-1; 9 bases are shared with TRBD2. The CDR3 extends over 15 amino acids. Germline V lookup: CDR1 SGHRS, CDR2 YFSETQ. With 7 bases clipped from V and 8 bases from J, the junction kept 13 bases outside the gene matches. In DNA form, the CDR3 reads TGCGCCAGCGATGGTGGGCGGGGGGGCCTGGATGAGCAGTTCTTC. Amino acid sequence: CASDGGRGGLDEQFF.

Worth noting for this clonotype: Germline is not matched at one junction end, which may reflect a read error. The J gene is TRBJ2-7, the V gene TRBV12-3 or TRBV12-4; perhaps TRBD1 as D (5 bases). CDR3 length: 11 amino acids. CDR3 sequence reads: CASSSQGVWHF. The CDR3 bases are TGTGCCAGCAGTTCGCAGGGCGTCTGGCACTTC.

This clonotype has ten or more counts. CDR3 nucleotide sequence: TGTGCCAGCAGTTTCGGGGGCCTCGTATCCTACGAGCAGTACTTC. Its protein is CASSFGGLVSYEQYF. V and J are TRBV12-3 or TRBV12-4 and TRBJ2-7, with D perhaps matching TRBD1 or TRBD2 (6 bases each). Trimming took 3 bases from V and 1 from J, leaving 13 bases between them. This CDR3 region has 15 residues.

There are a few counts of this clonotype. This chain uses TRBV5-6 with TRBJ1-2, with 8 nucleotides matching TRBD1. Germline CDR1 is SGHDT and CDR2 is YYEEEE. Trimming cost V 5 bases and J 4 bases; bases outside gene matches: 10. This CDR3 is built from 15 residues. As DNA, the CDR3 is TGTGCCAGCAGTTCGGACAGGGAGCGAATCTATGGCTACACCTTC. Protein: CASSSDRERIYGYTF.